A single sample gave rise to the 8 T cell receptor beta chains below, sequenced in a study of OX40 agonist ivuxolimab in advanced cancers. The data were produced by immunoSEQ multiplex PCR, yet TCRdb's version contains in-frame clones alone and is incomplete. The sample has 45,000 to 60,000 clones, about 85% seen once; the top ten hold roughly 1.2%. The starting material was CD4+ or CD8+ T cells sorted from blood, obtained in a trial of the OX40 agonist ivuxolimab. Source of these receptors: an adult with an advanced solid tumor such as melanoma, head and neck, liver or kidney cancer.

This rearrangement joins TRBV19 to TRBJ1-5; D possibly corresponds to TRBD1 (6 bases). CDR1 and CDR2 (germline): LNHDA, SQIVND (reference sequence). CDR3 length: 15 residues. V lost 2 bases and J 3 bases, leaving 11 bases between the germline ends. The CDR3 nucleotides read TGTGCCAGTAGTATACATGGGGGCAACAATCAGCCCCAGCATTTT. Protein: CASSIHGGNNQPQHF.

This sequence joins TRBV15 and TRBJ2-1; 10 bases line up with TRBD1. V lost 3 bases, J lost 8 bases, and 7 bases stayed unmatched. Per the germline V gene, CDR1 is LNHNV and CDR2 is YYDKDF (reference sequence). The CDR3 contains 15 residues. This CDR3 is CATSRGQGLGDEQFF. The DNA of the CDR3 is TGTGCCACCAGCAGGGGACAGGGGTTGGGGGATGAGCAGTTCTTC.

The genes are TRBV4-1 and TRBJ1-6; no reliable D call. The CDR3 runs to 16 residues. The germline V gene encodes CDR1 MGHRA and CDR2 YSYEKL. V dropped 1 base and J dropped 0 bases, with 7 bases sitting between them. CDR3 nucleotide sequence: TGCGCCAGCAGCCAAGGGGCGAGCTCCTATAATTCACCCCTCCACTTT. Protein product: CASSQGASSYNSPLHF.

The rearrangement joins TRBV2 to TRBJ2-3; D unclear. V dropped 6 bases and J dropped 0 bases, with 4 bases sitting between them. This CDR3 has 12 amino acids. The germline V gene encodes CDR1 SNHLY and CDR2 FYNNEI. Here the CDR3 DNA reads TGTGCCAGCAGACGAAGCACAGATACGCAGTATTTT. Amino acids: CASRRSTDTQYF.

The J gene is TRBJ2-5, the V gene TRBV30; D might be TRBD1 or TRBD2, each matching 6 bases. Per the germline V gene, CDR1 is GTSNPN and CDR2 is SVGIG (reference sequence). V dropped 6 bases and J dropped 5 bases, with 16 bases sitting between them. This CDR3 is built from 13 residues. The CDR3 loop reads CACGGVGGETQYF. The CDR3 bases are TGTGCCTGTGGGGGCGTAGGAGGGGAGACCCAGTACTTC. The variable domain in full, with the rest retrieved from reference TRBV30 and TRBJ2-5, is SQTIHQWPATLVQPVGSPLSLECTVEGTSNPNLYWYRQAAGRGLQLLFYSVGIGQISSEVPQNLSASRPQDRQFILSSKKLLLSDSGFYLCACGGVGGETQYFGPGTRLLVL.

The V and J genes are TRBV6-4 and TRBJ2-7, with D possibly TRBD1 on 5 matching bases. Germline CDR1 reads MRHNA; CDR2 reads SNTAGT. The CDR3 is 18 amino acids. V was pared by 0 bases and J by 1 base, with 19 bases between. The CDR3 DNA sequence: TGTGCCAGCAGTGACTCGTCCCGCTTGGACAACCCATCCTACGAGCAGTACTTC. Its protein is CASSDSSRLDNPSYEQYF.

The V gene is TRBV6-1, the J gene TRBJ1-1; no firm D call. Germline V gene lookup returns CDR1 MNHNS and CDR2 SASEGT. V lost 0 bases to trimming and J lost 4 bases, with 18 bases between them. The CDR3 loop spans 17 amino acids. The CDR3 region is CASSEAEWKSSRTEAFF. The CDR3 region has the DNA TGTGCCAGCAGTGAAGCGGAGTGGAAGAGTAGTCGCACTGAAGCTTTCTTT.

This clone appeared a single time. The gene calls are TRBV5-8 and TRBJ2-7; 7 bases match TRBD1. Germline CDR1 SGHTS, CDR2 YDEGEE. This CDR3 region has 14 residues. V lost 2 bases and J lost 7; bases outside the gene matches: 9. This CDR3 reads CASSFGTALREQYF. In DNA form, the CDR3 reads TGTGCCAGCAGCTTCGGGACAGCCCTACGGGAGCAGTACTTC.